This TCR beta chain was sequenced for a study of beta chain features in type 1 diabetes. The CDR3 sequence is 15 residues long. Trimming took 6 bases from V and 15 from J; bases not matched to a gene: 19. In germline, CDR1 is SEHNR, CDR2 FQNEAQ (reference sequence). Details on this clone: Its specificity is unknown.

The study, taken as a whole, reports: Significant though moderate, a shortening of TCRB CDR3s appeared in all four CD4+ subsets of Type 1 diabetes patients.

Reverse transcription of all isolated RNA meant that expressed TCRB transcripts were sequenced. TCRdb's copy holds only in-frame clones and misses some; the assay was immunoSEQ multiplex PCR. The table shows 350,000 to 400,000 clones, with roughly 12% occurring only once. The sequence was obtained from a woman under 30 with type 1 diabetes. This rearrangement joins TRBV7-9 to TRBJ2-1; 8 bases fit TRBD2. The sequenced material came from naive CD4+ T cells from blood. CDR3 nucleotide sequence: TGTGCCAGCAGTGTAGCGGGACAACCTACAATGAGCCGGTTCTTC. Translating gives CASSVAGQPTMSRFF.